Given below is one TCR beta chain in context. Its antigen is not identified. Thyroid surgery was performed in patients who had received no treatment beforehand. TCRdb re-clonotyped the PCR reads through MiXCR. The table lists about 46,000 clones, around 25% of them singletons. The source of the sample is a study of metastatic and nonmetastatic thyroid tumors. Study summary: A comparison of repertoires was made across blood and tumor or nodule tissue from malignant and benign thyroid patients.

Findings and caveats of the study: Benign nodules reportedly had significantly lower TCR beta diversity than malignant thyroid tumors in blood and tumor.

This clonotype was obtained from a male donor with papillary thyroid cancer or a benign thyroid nodule (not recorded which). Some clones in this sample may be carry-over from other donors' samples. Sequencing used blood.

The CDR3 DNA reads TGTGCCTGGAGTGTCGGGGGTTCGCTAGATGGCTACACCTTC. Its protein is CAWSVGGSLDGYTF. The chain couples TRBV30 to TRBJ1-2; maybe TRBD1 (5 bases). CDR1 GTSNPN and CDR2 SVGIG come from the germline V gene (reference sequence). This CDR3 contains 14 residues. V dropped 0 bases and J dropped 6 bases, with 14 bases sitting between them.